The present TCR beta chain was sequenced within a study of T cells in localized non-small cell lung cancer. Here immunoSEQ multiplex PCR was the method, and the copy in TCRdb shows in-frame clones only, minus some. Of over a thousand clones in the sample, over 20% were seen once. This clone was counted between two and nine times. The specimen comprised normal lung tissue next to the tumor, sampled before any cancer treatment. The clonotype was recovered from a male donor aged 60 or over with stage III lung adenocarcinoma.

CDR3 in amino acids: CASSFQGTTEAFF. CDR3 nucleotides: TGTGCCAGCAGCTTTCAGGGAACTACTGAAGCTTTCTTT. The rearrangement links TRBV7-1 to TRBJ1-1, with D possibly TRBD1 on 5 matching bases. TRBV7-1 is designated an ORF whose function remains uncertain. With 4 bases removed from V and 5 bases from J, the gap between germline ends came to 11 bases. The CDR3 is 13 amino acids.